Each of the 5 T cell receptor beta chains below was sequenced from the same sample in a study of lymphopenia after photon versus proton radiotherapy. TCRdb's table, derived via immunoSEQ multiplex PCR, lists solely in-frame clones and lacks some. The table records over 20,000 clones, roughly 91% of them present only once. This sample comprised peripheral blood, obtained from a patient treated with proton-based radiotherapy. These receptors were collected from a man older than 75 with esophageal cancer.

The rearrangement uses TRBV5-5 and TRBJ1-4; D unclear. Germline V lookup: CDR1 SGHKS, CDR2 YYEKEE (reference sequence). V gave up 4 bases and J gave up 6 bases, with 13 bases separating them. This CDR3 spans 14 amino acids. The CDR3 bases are TGTGCCAGCAGCCCGGGCCCAGGATATGAAAAACTGTTTTTT. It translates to CASSPGPGYEKLFF.

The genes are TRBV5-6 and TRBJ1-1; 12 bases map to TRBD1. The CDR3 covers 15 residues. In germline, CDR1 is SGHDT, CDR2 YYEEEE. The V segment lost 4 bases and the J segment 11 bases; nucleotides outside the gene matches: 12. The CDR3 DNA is TGTGCCAGCAGCCTGAACACCGGGACAGGGGGCAGGGCTTTCTTT. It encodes CASSLNTGTGGRAFF.

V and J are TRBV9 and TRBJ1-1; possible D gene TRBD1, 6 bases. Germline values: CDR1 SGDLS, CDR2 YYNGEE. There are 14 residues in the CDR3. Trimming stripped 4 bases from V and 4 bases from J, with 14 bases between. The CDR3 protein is CASSTQGSGTEAFF. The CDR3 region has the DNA TGTGCCAGCAGCACCCAGGGGTCGGGCACTGAAGCTTTCTTT.

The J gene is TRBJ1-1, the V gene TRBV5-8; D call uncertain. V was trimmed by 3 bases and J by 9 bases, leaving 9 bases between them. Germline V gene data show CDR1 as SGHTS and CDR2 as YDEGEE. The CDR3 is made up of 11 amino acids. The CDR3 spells CASSSGRQAFF. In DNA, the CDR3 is TGTGCCAGCAGCTCCGGACGGCAAGCTTTCTTT.

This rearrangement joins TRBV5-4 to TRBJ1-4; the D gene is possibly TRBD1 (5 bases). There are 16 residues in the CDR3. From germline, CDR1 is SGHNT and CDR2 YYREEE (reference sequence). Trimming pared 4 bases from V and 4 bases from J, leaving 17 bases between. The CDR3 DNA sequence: TGTGCCAGCAGCATTTCCGGGACGGGCGGTAATGAAAAACTGTTTTTT. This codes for CASSISGTGGNEKLFF.